The present T cell receptor beta chain was sequenced within a study of T cell clusters in autoimmune cytopenias. One tube held mixed TRB-A and TRB-B primer pools for touch-down PCR. TCRdb reprocessed the multiplex PCR reads and reports one entry per CDR3 protein, with no DNA. The specimen's table records roughly 4,400 distinct CDR3 sequences. TRB amplification used roughly 250 ng of peripheral blood genomic DNA. CDR3 length: 14 residues. Germline V CDR1 and CDR2: LNHDA, SQIVND (reference sequence). These data also formed part of another study, on T cell repertoires in aging, cancer and after chemotherapy.

J is TRBJ1-5 and V is TRBV19. Specimen: peripheral blood. The receptor was derived from a human donor with an autoimmune cytopenia or autoimmune hepatitis (not recorded which). CDR3 amino acids: CASSITRNNQPQHF.